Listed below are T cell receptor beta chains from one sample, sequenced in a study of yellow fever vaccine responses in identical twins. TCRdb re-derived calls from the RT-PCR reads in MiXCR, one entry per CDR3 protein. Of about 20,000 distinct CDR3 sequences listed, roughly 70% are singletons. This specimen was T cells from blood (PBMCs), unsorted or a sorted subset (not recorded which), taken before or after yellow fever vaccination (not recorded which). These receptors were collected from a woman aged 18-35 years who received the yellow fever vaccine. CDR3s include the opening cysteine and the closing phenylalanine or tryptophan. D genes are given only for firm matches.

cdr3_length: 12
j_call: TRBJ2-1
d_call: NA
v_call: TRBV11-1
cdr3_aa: CASSAQGNEQFF
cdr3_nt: TGTGCCAGCAGTGCGCAGGGCAATGAGCAGTTCTTC

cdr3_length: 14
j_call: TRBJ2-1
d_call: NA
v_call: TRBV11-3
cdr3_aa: CASSPGRGENEQFF
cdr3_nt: TGTGCCAGCAGCCCAGGGCGAGGGGAGAATGAGCAGTTCTTC

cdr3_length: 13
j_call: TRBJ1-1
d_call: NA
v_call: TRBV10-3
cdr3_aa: CAISGGGGTEAFF
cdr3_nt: TGTGCCATCAGTGGAGGGGGGGGGACTGAAGCTTTCTTT